This T cell receptor beta chain was retrieved from a study of response to subunit inactivated influenza vaccine listed by TCRdb under 2018. Background for the entire study: The study used deep quantitative T cell receptor repertoire profiling to track responses to a trivalent subunit inactivated influenza vaccine.

V loses 7 bases at its end and J loses 0 bases; junction bases beyond the gene matches: 10. Including the terminal cysteine and phenylalanine, the CDR3 comprises 17 residues. CDR3 DNA only is kept here, 51 bases in frame from base 1. Based on the germline V gene, the CDR1 and CDR2 sequences are MNHEY and SVGEGT. The full study reports these points: The authors proposed that each seasonal influenza vaccination may bring in only a limited number of new T cells.

Libraries were constructed by RT-PCR. Instrument on record: Illumina HiSeq 2500. TCRdb took the public reads, trimmed them with fastp at Q25, ran MiXCR for clone calling and kept in-frame beta chains. Each CDR3 protein gets just one entry, which takes the most common genes and DNA from the rows behind it. The table for this sample lists 700,000 to 800,000 distinct CDR3 sequences; around 20% of them were counted only once. Clones ranked in the top ten supply under 13% of the sample. A few counts support this clonotype. The antigen it recognizes is unknown. No base-level quality is on record; no much larger clone is a single base apart.

The material was PBMCs from blood, obtained around 5 days after vaccination. Recombination linked TRBV6-2 or TRBV6-3 to TRBJ2-1, and TRBD2 aligns with 9 junction nucleotides. The sequence derives from a man between 50 and 59 years old who received an inactivated influenza vaccine. Donor details come from another sample of the same person, matched by shared clones. The nucleotide sequence reads TGTGCCAGCACCTATATGCGGGGGGGCATCTCCTACAATGAGCAGTTCTTC. Translated, this gives CASTYMRGGISYNEQFF.